The 4 T cell receptor beta chains given below trace back to one sample, sequenced in a study of OX40 agonist ivuxolimab in advanced cancers. The repertoire was sequenced with immunoSEQ multiplex PCR; TCRdb's copy has only in-frame clones and lacks some. The sample lists about 80,000 clones; 84% were seen once. The sample in question was CD4+ or CD8+ T cells sorted from blood, obtained in a trial of the OX40 agonist ivuxolimab. Receptors originate from an adult with an advanced solid tumor such as melanoma, head and neck, liver or kidney cancer.

This chain joins TRBV11-2 and TRBJ1-1; no clear D gene. The germline V gene has CDR1 SGHAT and CDR2 FQNNGV. This CDR3 region has 14 residues. V shed 2 bases and J shed 1 base, with 8 bases lying between them. The chain's CDR3 is CASSLIGRNTEAFF. CDR3 coding DNA: TGTGCCAGCAGCTTAATAGGTCGGAACACTGAAGCTTTCTTT.

The V gene is TRBV7-8, the J gene TRBJ1-2, with D maybe TRBD1 (6 bases). V shed 4 bases and J shed 8 bases, with 26 bases lying between them. This CDR3 spans 17 amino acids. Germline V gene sequence: CDR1 SGHVS, CDR2 FQNEAQ. Here the CDR3 reads CASSSITLAGASRGYTF. The DNA for the CDR3 is TGTGCCAGCAGCTCCATAACATTGGCAGGGGCCTCTCGGGGCTACACCTTC. The variable domain in full, completed from reference TRBV7-8 and TRBJ1-2, reads GAGVSQSPRYKVAKRGQDVALRCDPISGHVSLFWYQQALGQGPEFLTYFQNEAQLDKSGLPSDRFFAERPEGSVSTLKIQRTQQEDSAVYLCASSSITLAGASRGYTFGSGTRLTVV.

The chain has TRBV5-1 and TRBJ2-6; weak D call: TRBD2 (6 bases). Germline V gene sequence: CDR1 SGHRS, CDR2 YFSETQ. V lost 2 bases to trimming and J lost 0 bases, with 9 bases between them. CDR3 length: 16 residues. The chain's CDR3 is CASSFRGNSGANVLTF. The CDR3 DNA follows: TGCGCCAGCAGCTTCCGGGGGAACTCTGGGGCCAACGTCCTGACTTTC.

The chain joins TRBV11-2 to TRBJ2-7; D is uncertain. Deletions cut 0 bases from V and 1 base from J, with 10 bases between. There are 15 residues in the CDR3. Germline-derived CDR1 and CDR2 are SGHAT and FQNNGV. CDR3 nucleotides: TGTGCCAGCAGCTTAGACTTTTTTTCTTCCTACGAGCAGTACTTC. Protein sequence: CASSLDFFSSYEQYF.